Presented here are 13 T cell receptor beta chains from one specimen sequenced in a study of neoadjuvant anti-PD-1 for oral cavity cancer. Profiled with immunoSEQ multiplex PCR; TCRdb holds only in-frame clones, not every one. Of fewer than 6,500 clones listed, roughly 58% are singletons. Sample time point: after neoadjuvant nivolumab, at surgical resection. This sample comprised tumor tissue, obtained after nivolumab (anti-PD-1) treatment. All receptors come from a person between 35 and 79 years old with oral cavity squamous cell carcinoma.

This chain uses TRBV19 with TRBJ1-5; 9 nucleotides line up with TRBD1. Germline loops: CDR1 LNHDA, CDR2 SQIVND (reference sequence). V lost 7 bases and J lost 4; bases outside the gene matches: 8. The CDR3 totals 15 residues. The CDR3 DNA reads as TGTGCCAGTAACCCCTGGACAGGGGTAAATCAGCCCCAGCATTTT. Its protein is CASNPWTGVNQPQHF.

This clone was seen just once. The CDR3 region is CASSLGLPADTQYF. As DNA, the CDR3 is TGTGCCAGCAGTTTGGGGCTGCCGGCAGATACGCAGTATTTT. The chain has TRBV27 and TRBJ2-3; tentatively, D is TRBD1 (5 bases). This CDR3 is 14 amino acids long. The ends were cut back, 3 bases at V and 4 bases at J, with 11 bases in the middle. CDR1 MNHEY and CDR2 SMNVEV come from the germline V gene (reference sequence).

The chain couples TRBV19 to TRBJ2-5; D unclear. The V gene's germline CDR1 is LNHDA and CDR2 SQIVND (reference sequence). V shed 1 base and J shed 3 bases, with 9 bases lying between them. This CDR3 is built from 14 residues. The CDR3 DNA sequence: TGTGCCAGTAGTATAGGCGGCAATAAAGAGACCCAGTACTTC. It is translated as CASSIGGNKETQYF.

This chain connects TRBV5-1 to TRBJ2-5, with D unresolved. V dropped 4 bases and J dropped 5 bases, with 18 bases sitting between them. The CDR3 runs 15 residues. Germline lookup yields CDR1 SGHRS and CDR2 YFSETQ. The chain's CDR3 is CASSLIGSQGETQYF. As DNA, the CDR3 is TGCGCCAGCAGCCTTATTGGATCACAAGGGGAGACCCAGTACTTC.

This clone was seen only a few times. The chain has TRBV25-1 and TRBJ2-5, with a tentative D call TRBD1 (6 bases). This CDR3 has 14 amino acids. The germline V gene encodes CDR1 MGHDK and CDR2 SYGVNS. The V end was cut by 0 bases, the J end by 5 bases, with 10 bases between. The CDR3 sequence: CASSEYQGMETQYF. The CDR3 region has the DNA TGTGCCAGCAGTGAATATCAGGGGATGGAGACCCAGTACTTC.

The sample holds a few counts of this clone. V gene TRBV11-2 combines with J gene TRBJ1-1, with 9 bases aligning to TRBD1. The CDR3 has 14 amino acids. CDR1 and CDR2 (germline): SGHAT, FQNNGV. With 5 bases clipped from V and 2 bases from J, the junction kept 3 bases outside the gene matches. CDR3 in amino acids: CASSPGQGNTEAFF. As DNA, the CDR3 is TGTGCCAGCAGCCCGGGACAGGGAAACACTGAAGCTTTCTTT.

In its sample, this clone was seen a few times. The genes are TRBV28 and TRBJ1-2; D ambiguous. The germline V gene has CDR1 MDHEN and CDR2 SYDVKM. This CDR3 has 14 amino acids. Trimming pared 8 bases from V and 2 bases from J, leaving 15 bases between. The CDR3: CASYSRLPNYGYTF. The DNA for the CDR3 is TGTGCCAGCTACTCGCGGCTGCCCAACTATGGCTACACCTTC.

V gene TRBV28 combines with J gene TRBJ1-1, with a tentative D call TRBD1 (5 bases). V was shortened by 8 bases and J by 11 bases, with 21 bases between the two germline ends. Germline CDR1 MDHEN, CDR2 SYDVKM. This CDR3 spans 13 amino acids. CDR3 coding DNA: TGTGCCAGCGGAGCAGGGCTGGTAATCGGTGCTTTCTTT. The encoded protein is CASGAGLVIGAFF.

V is TRBV5-1 and J is TRBJ1-6, with TRBD1 identical over 9 bases. Trimming at V came to 4 bases and at J to 4 bases, leaving 6 bases not matched to a gene. Germline V gene data show CDR1 as SGHRS and CDR2 as YFSETQ. The CDR3 is made up of 16 amino acids. CDR3 sequence reads: CASSASTGGYNSPLHF. CDR3 in DNA: TGCGCCAGCAGCGCCTCGACAGGGGGTTATAATTCACCCCTCCACTTT.

This rearrangement joins TRBV2 to TRBJ2-3; tentatively, D is TRBD2 (5 bases). Trimming removed 4 bases from V and 1 base from J, with 9 bases in between. Germline assignment: CDR1 SNHLY and CDR2 FYNNEI. This CDR3 contains 14 residues. CDR3 nucleotides: TGTGCCAGCAGTGTATCACTAGGCACAGATACGCAGTATTTT. Translation: CASSVSLGTDTQYF.

The chain combines TRBV12-5 with TRBJ1-5; D call uncertain. V was trimmed by 1 base and J by 6 bases, leaving 1 base between them. The CDR3 spans 11 residues. Germline lookup yields CDR1 LGHNT and CDR2 FRNRAP. This CDR3 is CASGLGQPQHF. CDR3 sequence (DNA): TGTGCTAGTGGTTTGGGTCAGCCCCAGCATTTT.

This clone was counted once. This chain links TRBV7-9 with TRBJ1-6, with TRBD1 matching over 9 bases. V shed 5 bases, J shed 5 bases, and the junction held 1 base outside the gene matches. The CDR3 loop spans 14 amino acids. Germline V lookup: CDR1 SEHNR, CDR2 FQNEAQ (reference sequence). The CDR3 loop is CASSRTGDNSPLHF. CDR3 coding DNA: TGTGCCAGCAGCCGGACAGGGGATAATTCACCCCTCCACTTT.

This chain connects TRBV18 to TRBJ2-3; TRBD2 agrees at 9 bases. V lost 6 bases and J lost 1; bases outside the gene matches: 8. This CDR3 contains 16 residues. From germline, CDR1 is KGHSH and CDR2 LQKENI. The CDR3 DNA reads as TGTGCCAGCTCCACAAGTAGCGGGAGCCGCACAGATACGCAGTATTTT. It is translated as CASSTSSGSRTDTQYF.